This passage covers 7 T cell receptor beta chains from one sample sequenced in a study of blood T cell repertoires in COVID-19. The assay was immunoSEQ multiplex PCR, and TCRdb's table has in-frame clones only and misses some. The sample lists about 38,000 clones, roughly 86% seen once, with approximately 7.3% in the top ten. The sequencing sample was made of peripheral blood. The receptors were gathered from a human donor in a cohort sampled during active COVID-19.

The genes are TRBV7-8 and TRBJ2-5, with 9 bases aligning to TRBD2. Germline V gene sequence: CDR1 SGHVS, CDR2 FQNEAQ. This CDR3 spans 15 amino acids. V shed 7 bases and J 5 bases; nucleotides not matched to a gene: 11. This chain's CDR3 is CASTPAGGILETQYF. Here the CDR3 DNA reads TGTGCCAGCACTCCCGCGGGAGGGATTCTGGAGACCCAGTACTTC. Looking up the rest from reference TRBV7-8 and TRBJ2-5 gives the full variable domain: GAGVSQSPRYKVAKRGQDVALRCDPISGHVSLFWYQQALGQGPEFLTYFQNEAQLDKSGLPSDRFFAERPEGSVSTLKIQRTQQEDSAVYLCASTPAGGILETQYFGPGTRLLVL.

This clone occurred once. The CDR3 is CASSPRDEGGGGSPLHF. The CDR3 DNA is TGTGCCAGCTCACCAAGGGATGAAGGGGGCGGAGGGTCACCCCTCCACTTT. The gene calls are TRBV18 and TRBJ1-6; 7 nucleotides line up with TRBD1. The germline V gene has CDR1 KGHSH and CDR2 LQKENI. V was pared by 2 bases and J by 10 bases, with 14 bases of the junction left unmatched. This CDR3 region has 17 residues.

The genes are TRBV5-4 and TRBJ2-7; maybe TRBD2 (7 bases). The length of the CDR3 is 15 residues. The germline gives CDR1 SGHNT, CDR2 YYREEE (reference sequence). V lost 0 bases, J lost 3 bases, and 13 bases lay in between. The CDR3 reads CASSLGVGGGYEQYF. CDR3 in DNA: TGTGCCAGCAGCTTGGGAGTGGGAGGGGGCTACGAGCAGTACTTC.

The genes are TRBV14 and TRBJ1-5; a weak D match, TRBD1 (6 bases). The V gene's germline CDR1 is SGHDN and CDR2 FVKESK. This CDR3 region has 15 residues. Trimming took 4 bases from V and 5 from J, leaving 15 bases between them. CDR3 region: CASSPKAGGHQPQHF. The CDR3 DNA follows: TGTGCCAGCAGCCCCAAGGCGGGGGGGCATCAGCCCCAGCATTTT. The complete variable domain, with remaining parts taken from reference TRBV14 and TRBJ1-5, reads EAGVTQFPSHSVIEKGQTVTLRCDPISGHDNLYWYRRVMGKEIKFLLHFVKESKQDESGMPNNRFLAERTGGTYSTLKVQPAELEDSGVYFCASSPKAGGHQPQHFGDGTRLSIL.

The CDR3 nucleotides read TGTGCCAGCAGTTTATCCGGCTACGAGCAGTACTTC. Amino acid sequence: CASSLSGYEQYF. The chain recombines TRBV27 with TRBJ2-7, with no clear D. The germline V and J ends were trimmed by 0 bases and 3 bases, with 3 bases remaining between them. Germline CDR1 and CDR2: MNHEY and SMNVEV (reference sequence). The CDR3 is 12 residues long.

This chain uses TRBV4-2 with TRBJ2-7; D possibly corresponds to TRBD2 (5 bases). CDR3 length equals 15 residues. Germline CDR1 is LGHNA and CDR2 is YNFKEQ. V shed 4 bases and J shed 4 bases, with 17 bases lying between them. The CDR3, as DNA: TGTGCCAGCAGCCCCTCCGCCCGTGGCGGGTACGAGCAGTACTTC. Protein: CASSPSARGGYEQYF.

This chain links TRBV24-1 with TRBJ1-2; D might be TRBD1 (5 bases). The germline V gene encodes CDR1 KGHDR and CDR2 SFDVKD. V was clipped by 4 bases and J by 4 bases, with 18 bases between them. The CDR3 has 16 residues. The DNA for the CDR3 is TGTGCCACCAGTGACTCCCCCCGGCAGGGCGGCTATGGCTACACCTTC. Its protein product is CATSDSPRQGGYGYTF.